This T cell receptor (beta chain) was sequenced in a study of blood T cell repertoires in COVID-19. Background on the study: COVID-19 samples collected from the United States, Italy and Spain covered acute and convalescent phases. In each case, the material was cDNA or gDNA derived from T cells, B-cell-depleted T cells, or PBMCs.

V dropped 0 bases and J dropped 10 bases, with 7 bases sitting between them. CDR3 size: 13 residues. CDR1 LGHDT and CDR2 YNNKEL come from the germline V gene (reference sequence). Under the authors' procedure: Researchers report that nucleated cell counts were estimated from reference gene primer amplification. Measured with immunoSEQ multiplex PCR; TCRdb has only the in-frame clones, and not every one. V, J and clone size derive from that table, while D and trimming were established from the DNA sequence. The sample carries 45,000 to 60,000 clones, around 90% recorded once. Sequencing was performed on peripheral blood. The clonotype comes from a man aged 65 to 85 with active COVID-19. This chain connects TRBV3-1 (or the pseudogene TRBV3-2) to TRBJ1-6; no clear D gene. CDR3 sequence: CASSQDSYSPLHF. The CDR3, as DNA: TGTGCCAGCAGCCAAGACAGTTACTCACCCCTCCACTTT.